Following are 21 T cell receptor beta chains from one sample sequenced in a study of blood T cell repertoires in COVID-19. Only in-frame clones appear in the TCRdb table, and some are missing; sequencing was by immunoSEQ multiplex PCR. The data contain 190,000 or so clones, roughly 89% of them singletons. The sequenced material came from peripheral blood. These receptors all stem from a man aged 35-49 years with acute or convalescent COVID-19.

The chain joins TRBV7-2 to TRBJ1-1; 8 bases fit TRBD1. Germline CDR1 SGHTA, CDR2 FQGNSA. V gave up 5 bases and J gave up 11 bases; unmatched junction bases: 22. CDR3 length equals 17 residues. CDR3 sequence (DNA): TGTGCCAGCAGCCTAGTCGGGACAGGACGGACCCCAACGGAGGCTTTCTTT. Translated, it gives CASSLVGTGRTPTEAFF.

This chain connects TRBV13 to TRBJ2-1; weak D call: TRBD1 (5 bases). Germline V gene lookup returns CDR1 PRHDT and CDR2 FYEKMQ (reference sequence). The CDR3 length is 15 residues. V was pared by 2 bases and J by 8 bases, with 16 bases between. CDR3 sequence reads: CASSLRLSTVDEQFF. The CDR3 DNA sequence: TGTGCCAGCAGCTTACGTCTGTCGACAGTGGATGAGCAGTTCTTC.

The CDR3 coding sequence is TGTGCCAGCAGCGTAGTCAGCGGGGAATACACAGATACGCAGTATTTT. Translation: CASSVVSGEYTDTQYF. The chain has TRBV9 and TRBJ2-3; 7 bases are a match to TRBD2. This CDR3 region has 16 residues. CDR1 and CDR2 (germline): SGDLS, YYNGEE. The V segment lost 0 bases and the J segment 2 bases; nucleotides outside the gene matches: 6.

The rearrangement uses TRBV29-1 and TRBJ1-2; TRBD1 might be the D (6 bases). CDR1 and CDR2 (germline): SQVTM, ANQGSEA. Trimming pared 3 bases from V and 3 bases from J, leaving 14 bases between. The CDR3 is 14 amino acids. CDR3 sequence: CSVELLQGYYGYTF. The DNA for the CDR3 is TGCAGCGTTGAGCTACTACAGGGATACTATGGCTACACCTTC.

The chain links TRBV12-3 or TRBV12-4 to TRBJ2-7, with TRBD1 identical over 7 bases. The CDR3 extends over 12 amino acids. J was trimmed by 5 bases and V by 5 bases; bases with no gene match: 3. CDR3 nucleotide sequence: TGTGCCAGCAGTGATGACAGGGACGAGCAGTACTTC. Translation gives CASSDDRDEQYF.

The V and J genes are TRBV7-9 and TRBJ1-3, with D tentatively TRBD1 (5 bases). This CDR3 is 14 amino acids long. Per the germline V gene, CDR1 is SEHNR and CDR2 is FQNEAQ (reference sequence). Trimming took off 4 bases at V and 4 bases at J, with 11 bases between the two ends. The CDR3 sequence: CASSSDRVGNTIYF. The CDR3, as DNA: TGTGCCAGCAGCTCCGACAGAGTAGGAAACACCATATATTTT.

The V gene is TRBV5-1, the J gene TRBJ2-7; 10 bases fit TRBD1. Looked up from germline, CDR1 is SGHRS and CDR2 is YFSETQ. The CDR3 is 15 amino acids. The J segment lost 4 bases and the V segment lost 3 bases, leaving 7 bases of the junction unmatched. The CDR3 protein is CASSSTRTGGYEQYF. DNA for the CDR3: TGCGCCAGCAGCTCCACCCGGACAGGGGGGTACGAGCAGTACTTC.

The chain joins TRBV15 to TRBJ2-2; 11 positions agree with TRBD2. The CDR3 consists of 18 residues. Germline V gives CDR1 LNHNV, CDR2 YYDKDF (reference sequence). V was clipped by 5 bases and J by 2 bases; unmatched bases: 10. The CDR3 protein is CATSDPGGLADNTGELFF. CDR3 bases: TGTGCCACCAGCGACCCTGGGGGACTAGCGGATAACACCGGGGAGCTGTTTTTT. Variable domain in full (rest from reference TRBV15 and TRBJ2-2): DAMVIQNPRYQVTQFGKPVTLSCSQTLNHNVMYWYQQKSSQAPKLLFHYYDKDFNNEADTPDNFQSRRPNTSFCFLDIRSPGLGDTAMYLCATSDPGGLADNTGELFFGEGSRLTVL.

The chain uses TRBV3-1 (or the pseudogene TRBV3-2) and TRBJ1-5; no clear D gene. The CDR3 is 13 residues long. V dropped 1 base and J dropped 7 bases, with 8 bases sitting between them. Germline values: CDR1 LGHDT, CDR2 YNNKEL (reference sequence). The CDR3, as DNA: TGTGCCAGCAGCCAAGGAGGTACCCAGCCCCAGCATTTT. It specifies CASSQGGTQPQHF.

This rearrangement joins TRBV14 to TRBJ1-1; TRBD1 aligns across 7 bases. Germline CDR1 reads SGHDN; CDR2 reads FVKESK. The V and J ends lost 6 bases and 4 bases, in that order; junction bases with no gene match: 8. The CDR3 contains 14 residues. This chain's CDR3 is CASRRQGYGTEAFF. CDR3 nucleotide sequence: TGTGCCAGCAGACGACAGGGCTACGGCACTGAAGCTTTCTTT.

V usage is TRBV9 and J usage is TRBJ2-3; D not resolved. Between the trimmed V and J ends, which lost 4 bases and 0 bases, there was a span of 9 bases. The CDR3 runs to 14 residues. Germline CDR1 reads SGDLS; CDR2 reads YYNGEE. The DNA for the CDR3 is TGTGCCAGCAGCTCCTCGACTAGCACAGATACGCAGTATTTT. This gives the protein CASSSSTSTDTQYF.

This clone was counted a few times. V and J are TRBV5-1 and TRBJ1-1, with TRBD1 as a possible D gene (6 bases). The length of the CDR3 is 13 residues. The V end was cut by 4 bases, the J end by 4 bases, with 11 bases between. Germline loops: CDR1 SGHRS, CDR2 YFSETQ. This CDR3 is CASSAQGGTEAFF. The CDR3 region has the DNA TGCGCCAGCAGCGCACAGGGTGGCACTGAAGCTTTCTTT.

In this sample, this clone turned up once. The V call is TRBV4-2, the J call TRBJ1-2, with TRBD1 as a possible D gene (6 bases). CDR1 is LGHNA and CDR2 is YNFKEQ in the germline V gene. V was clipped by 0 bases and J by 1 base, with 15 bases between them. The CDR3 runs 17 residues. The DNA for the CDR3 is TGTGCCAGCAGCCAAGAAATCTGGGGACAAAGTAACTATGGCTACACCTTC. Translation: CASSQEIWGQSNYGYTF.

This chain connects TRBV5-1 to TRBJ1-3; TRBD1 matches 9 bases. The V and J ends lost 4 bases and 1 base, in that order; junction bases with no gene match: 6. The CDR3 sequence is 16 residues long. CDR1 and CDR2 (germline): SGHRS, YFSETQ. The CDR3 spells CASSVGTGTSGNTIYF. The CDR3 nucleotides read TGCGCCAGCAGCGTAGGGACAGGGACTTCTGGAAACACCATATATTTT.

The count of this clone is one. This chain uses TRBV10-3 with TRBJ1-6; D is uncertain. Looked up from germline, CDR1 is ENHRY and CDR2 is SYGVKD. This CDR3 has 14 amino acids. The V end lost 2 bases, the J end lost 10 bases, and 12 bases lay between the germline ends. CDR3 residues: CAISELEANSPLHF. The CDR3 DNA reads as TGTGCCATCAGTGAGCTAGAAGCGAACTCACCCCTCCACTTT.

The chain employs TRBV14 and TRBJ2-3; D is possibly TRBD2 (5 bases). The CDR3 is 16 amino acids. The germline gives CDR1 SGHDN, CDR2 FVKESK. V was trimmed by 5 bases and J by 2 bases, leaving 17 bases between them. The CDR3 reads CASSSLIGRATDTQYF. Written as DNA, the CDR3 is TGTGCCAGCAGCTCCTTAATAGGGAGAGCCACAGATACGCAGTATTTT. Complete variable domain (other parts from reference TRBV14 and TRBJ2-3): EAGVTQFPSHSVIEKGQTVTLRCDPISGHDNLYWYRRVMGKEIKFLLHFVKESKQDESGMPNNRFLAERTGGTYSTLKVQPAELEDSGVYFCASSSLIGRATDTQYFGPGTRLTVL.

This clone occurred once. V gene TRBV7-9 combines with J gene TRBJ2-1, with D tentatively TRBD2 (6 bases). The germline V gene encodes CDR1 SEHNR and CDR2 FQNEAQ (reference sequence). The CDR3 has 15 amino acids. V lost 7 bases, J lost 4 bases, and 17 bases lay in between. CDR3 loop: CASTPPGSGYNEQFF. CDR3 coding DNA: TGTGCCAGCACCCCCCCAGGGAGCGGGTACAATGAGCAGTTCTTC.

The chain combines TRBV5-1 with TRBJ2-5; TRBD2 aligns across 12 bases. The CDR3 contains 17 residues. Germline CDR1 and CDR2: SGHRS and YFSETQ. Trimming cost V 1 base and J 5 bases; bases outside gene matches: 9. CDR3 coding DNA: TGCGCCAGCAGCTTGCGCCTAGCGGGGGGGATCTGGGAGACCCAGTACTTC. The encoded protein is CASSLRLAGGIWETQYF.

The chain has TRBV11-2 and TRBJ1-1; no clear D. CDR1 and CDR2 from the germline V gene are SGHAT and FQNNGV. V lost 1 base to trimming and J lost 6 bases, with 12 bases between them. CDR3 length equals 14 residues. The CDR3, as DNA: TGTGCCAGCAGCTTAGGTCCCCGAGCGGCTGAAGCTTTCTTT. It codes for CASSLGPRAAEAFF.

The rearrangement uses TRBV12-3 or TRBV12-4 and TRBJ1-4; D perhaps matches TRBD1 (5 bases). The CDR3 contains 13 residues. V lost 6 bases to trimming and J lost 8 bases, with 13 bases between them. The CDR3 sequence: CASRKGQGEKLFF. CDR3 nucleotides: TGTGCCAGCAGAAAAGGTCAGGGAGAAAAACTGTTTTTT.

The V gene is TRBV10-3, the J gene TRBJ1-3, with no clear D. The CDR3 is 14 residues long. In germline, CDR1 is ENHRY, CDR2 SYGVKD. V lost 4 bases and J 0 bases, leaving 7 bases between the germline ends. The CDR3 reads CAISGGSSGNTIYF. CDR3 DNA: TGTGCCATCAGTGGAGGGAGCTCTGGAAACACCATATATTTT.